The 28 T cell receptor beta chains given below trace back to one sample, sequenced in a study of T cells of healthy individuals (dated by TCRdb to the late 2010s). The library was generated by 5' RACE. The sample was run on an Illumina MiSeq. TCRdb's own reprocessing of the public reads used fastp at Q25 and MiXCR and kept productive beta chains. CDR3 protein duplicates are merged, each entry listing the most common genes and DNA. The sample table records about 57,000 distinct CDR3 sequences; around 15% of these occur just once. The ten largest account for 4% to 5% of the sample. Receptors originate from a human donor in good health.

CDR3 sequence reads: CASSTRTGAFNYGYTF. DNA for the CDR3: TGTGCCAGCAGTACACGGACAGGGGCCTTTAACTATGGCTACACCTTC. The gene calls are TRBV12-3 or TRBV12-4 and TRBJ1-2; 9 bases align to TRBD1. This CDR3 region has 16 residues. V trimming: 5 bases; J trimming: 1 base; junction bases outside the gene matches: 8.

This clonotype occurred a few times. J is TRBJ2-7 and V is TRBV12-3 or TRBV12-4; the D call may be TRBD1 or TRBD2 (6 bases each). The CDR3 length is 12 residues. The V and J ends lost 6 bases and 5 bases respectively, with 11 bases between them. The CDR3 nucleotides read TGTGCCAGCAGCGGGGGCGGGAACGAGCAGTACTTC. Residues: CASSGGGNEQYF.

A few counts support this clonotype. This chain links TRBV5-4 with TRBJ2-3; 9 nucleotides line up with TRBD1. The germline CDR1 and CDR2 sequences are SGHNT and YYREEE (reference sequence). V was pared by 3 bases and J by 3 bases, with 2 bases of the junction left unmatched. CDR3 size: 14 residues. The CDR3 here is CASSYRGPTDTQYF. The CDR3 DNA reads TGTGCCAGCAGCTACAGGGGGCCAACAGATACGCAGTATTTT.

The chain joins TRBV9 to TRBJ1-4, with D possibly TRBD1 on 5 matching bases. V shed 0 bases and J shed 10 bases, with 10 bases lying between them. From germline, CDR1 is SGDLS and CDR2 YYNGEE. CDR3 length equals 13 residues. This CDR3 is CASSVEQVGKLFF. The DNA for the CDR3 is TGTGCCAGCAGCGTAGAACAGGTTGGAAAACTGTTTTTT. Looking up the rest from reference TRBV9 and TRBJ1-4 gives the full variable domain: DSGVTQTPKHLITATGQRVTLRCSPRSGDLSVYWYQQSLDQGLQFLIQYYNGEERAKGNILERFSAQQFPDLHSELNLSSLELGDSALYFCASSVEQVGKLFFGSGTQLSVL.

This clonotype was counted a few times. The chain carries TRBV3-1 and TRBJ2-1, with TRBD2 matching over 10 bases. Germline CDR1 LGHDT, CDR2 YNNKEL (reference sequence). The CDR3 extends over 20 amino acids. With V trimmed by 2 bases and J by 0 bases, 13 bases remained unmatched. The DNA of the CDR3 is TGTGCCAGCAGCCAAATCGGTCTAGCGGGGGAAGTTAGCTCCTACAATGAGCAGTTCTTC. This sequence encodes CASSQIGLAGEVSSYNEQFF.

This clonotype has at least ten counts. The rearrangement uses TRBV20-1 and TRBJ2-1; D is possibly TRBD1 or TRBD2 (5 bases each). The CDR3 is 13 residues long. V dropped 3 bases and J dropped 8 bases, with 14 bases sitting between them. The germline V gene encodes CDR1 DFQATT and CDR2 SNEGSKA (reference sequence). DNA of the CDR3: TGCAGTGCTAGGGACACCCGGGGCCATGAGCAGTTCTTC. This gives the protein CSARDTRGHEQFF.

The chain combines TRBV5-1 with TRBJ1-2, with a tentative D call TRBD1 (5 bases). The V end lost 4 bases, the J end lost 6 bases, and 19 bases lay between the germline ends. The CDR3 consists of 15 residues. The V gene's germline CDR1 is SGHRS and CDR2 YFSETQ. CDR3 residues: CASSQNRDAGHGYTF. The CDR3 DNA follows: TGCGCCAGCAGCCAGAACCGGGACGCGGGACATGGCTACACCTTC. The variable domain in full, completed from reference TRBV5-1 and TRBJ1-2, reads KAGVTQTPRYLIKTRGQQVTLSCSPISGHRSVSWYQQTPGQGLQFLFEYFSETQRNKGNFPGRFSGRQFSNSRSEMNVSTLELGDSALYLCASSQNRDAGHGYTFGSGTRLTVV.

This chain connects TRBV20-1 to TRBJ2-3; D unclear. Trimming took 7 bases from V and 0 from J, leaving 26 bases between them. There are 18 residues in the CDR3. Germline CDR1 DFQATT, CDR2 SNEGSKA (reference sequence). CDR3 residues: CSVPRAASKLTSTDTQYF. The CDR3 bases are TGCAGTGTTCCACGGGCGGCTAGTAAACTCACTAGCACAGATACGCAGTATTTT.

This clonotype was observed a few times. The rearrangement links TRBV28 to TRBJ1-5; D is uncertain. With 7 bases removed from V and 6 bases from J, the gap between germline ends came to 7 bases. Germline V CDR1 and CDR2: MDHEN, SYDVKM. The CDR3 has 11 residues. The CDR3 region has the DNA TGTGCCAGCACCATGGGTCAGCCCCAGCATTTT. This codes for CASTMGQPQHF.

In its sample, this clonotype was seen many times. CDR3 nucleotides: TGCAGCGTGGCCACACAGAGAAACTATGGCTACACCTTC. Its translation is CSVATQRNYGYTF. V and J are TRBV29-1 and TRBJ1-2, with no clear D. Germline CDR1 SQVTM, CDR2 ANQGSEA. Trimming took off 6 bases at V and 2 bases at J, with 13 bases between the two ends. This CDR3 has 13 amino acids. Filled out from reference TRBV29-1 and TRBJ1-2, the complete variable domain reads SAVISQKPSRDICQRGTSLTIQCQVDSQVTMMFWYRQQPGQSLTLIATANQGSEATYESGFVIDKFPISRPNLTFSTLTVSNMSPEDSSIYLCSVATQRNYGYTFGSGTRLTVV.

The chain joins TRBV20-1 to TRBJ1-2; 8 positions match TRBD1. CDR3 length: 16 amino acids. Losses at the gene ends were 0 bases for V and 4 bases for J; bases not matched to a gene: 10. Germline loops: CDR1 DFQATT, CDR2 SNEGSKA (reference sequence). CDR3: CSARDGRTGSSYGYTF. The CDR3 DNA is TGCAGTGCTAGAGATGGCCGGACAGGGAGTAGCTATGGCTACACCTTC.

V gene TRBV28 combines with J gene TRBJ2-2, with D tentatively TRBD1 (7 bases). The CDR3 is 14 amino acids. Trimming stripped 7 bases from V and 6 bases from J, with 15 bases between. The germline V gene encodes CDR1 MDHEN and CDR2 SYDVKM. The DNA of the CDR3 is TGTGCCAGCACCTCCAGGGGGGCCGCCGGGGAGCTGTTTTTT. Its translation is CASTSRGAAGELFF.

This clonotype was counted between two and nine times. V usage is TRBV28 and J usage is TRBJ2-7; perhaps TRBD1 as D (6 bases). The CDR3 covers 17 residues. Trimming cost V 3 bases and J 2 bases, with 20 bases left between them. Germline CDR1 reads MDHEN; CDR2 reads SYDVKM. The CDR3 DNA reads as TGTGCCAGCAGTTTCCGCGCGGCCGGGACACTGGCCTACGAGCAGTACTTC. Its translation: CASSFRAAGTLAYEQYF.

This clonotype was found many times. The chain carries TRBV19 and TRBJ2-7; the match to TRBD2 covers 12 bases. Unmatched junction bases numbered 7, after V lost 3 bases and J lost 4 bases. From germline, CDR1 is LNHDA and CDR2 SQIVND (reference sequence). This CDR3 has 16 amino acids. DNA for the CDR3: TGTGCCAGTAGTATCCGACTAGCGGGAGATTTATACGAGCAGTACTTC. Amino acid sequence: CASSIRLAGDLYEQYF.

The gene calls are TRBV5-1 and TRBJ2-7, with 11 bases aligning to TRBD2. The CDR3 covers 17 residues. CDR1 is SGHRS and CDR2 is YFSETQ in the germline V gene. The ends lost 4 bases at V and 2 bases at J; junction bases unmatched: 11. CDR3 nucleotide sequence: TGCGCCAGCAGCGTCACCGGGACTAGCGGAACCACCTACGAGCAGTACTTC. Encoded protein: CASSVTGTSGTTYEQYF.

The rearrangement links TRBV29-1 to TRBJ2-1, with D possibly called TRBD1 or TRBD2 (6 bases each). Trimming shortened V by 8 bases and J by 2 bases, and 19 bases separated the two germline ends. The CDR3 loop spans 15 amino acids. Looked up from germline, CDR1 is SQVTM and CDR2 is ANQGSEA. CDR3 sequence (DNA): TGCAGCCTTCAGGGGTTTGGCGGGGCCTACAATGAGCAGTTCTTC. Residues: CSLQGFGGAYNEQFF.

This clonotype appeared many times. The chain uses TRBV10-2 and TRBJ2-3; 8 bases are shared with TRBD2. The V gene end was trimmed by 7 bases and the J gene end by 4 bases; junction bases not matched to a gene: 4. The length of the CDR3 is 13 residues. CDR1 WSHSY and CDR2 SAAADI come from the germline V gene. CDR3 sequence (DNA): TGCGCCAGCACGGGGGGGGGGCCAGATACGCAGTATTTT. Translating gives CASTGGGPDTQYF.

This clonotype was seen a few times. V and J are TRBV20-1 and TRBJ2-6, with D possibly TRBD1 on 6 matching bases. Looked up from germline, CDR1 is DFQATT and CDR2 is SNEGSKA (reference sequence). Trimming left V 0 bases short and J 2 bases short, with 8 bases between. This CDR3 is 15 amino acids long. CDR3 coding DNA: TGCAGTGCTAGAGATACAGGGACTGGGGCCAACGTCCTGACTTTC. Amino acid sequence: CSARDTGTGANVLTF.

This clonotype was seen a few times. V is TRBV20-1 and J is TRBJ1-4; 7 bases match TRBD1. Germline V lookup: CDR1 DFQATT, CDR2 SNEGSKA (reference sequence). Germline trimming cut 3 bases from V and 3 bases from J; bases unmatched to any gene: 1. The CDR3 extends over 13 amino acids. In DNA form, the CDR3 reads TGCAGTGCTAGGGGGACAGCTAATGAAAAACTGTTTTTT. Its protein is CSARGTANEKLFF.

This clonotype was counted ten times or more. This sequence joins TRBV5-1 and TRBJ2-2, with 13 bases that match TRBD2. Germline V gene sequence: CDR1 SGHRS, CDR2 YFSETQ. This CDR3 region has 17 residues. The trim removed 4 bases at V and 3 bases at J, leaving 6 bases unmatched. CDR3: CASSRTSGRSDTGELFF. The CDR3 bases are TGCGCCAGCAGCCGGACTAGCGGGAGATCCGACACCGGGGAGCTGTTTTTT.

The J gene is TRBJ1-6, the V gene TRBV5-1; D gene ambiguous. The V and J ends lost 0 bases and 8 bases respectively, with 12 bases between them. In germline, CDR1 is SGHRS, CDR2 YFSETQ. There are 15 residues in the CDR3. The CDR3 coding sequence is TGCGCCAGCAGCTTGGGGGCACGGGGAGATTCACCCCTCCACTTT. This codes for CASSLGARGDSPLHF.

In this sample, this clonotype turned up a few times. The J gene is TRBJ2-3, the V gene TRBV3-2; the DNA was not compared with TRBD2, the D call given in the table. TRBV3-2 is described as a pseudogene. The CDR3 sequence is 15 residues long. The CDR3 coding sequence is TGTGCCAGCAGGGTCTTAGGGGCCCGCACAGATACGCAGTATTTT. As protein: CASRVLGARTDTQYF.

The chain joins TRBV29-1 to TRBJ1-2; D gene ambiguous. The CDR3 consists of 19 residues. Trimming stripped 0 bases from V and 2 bases from J, with 25 bases between. Germline V gives CDR1 SQVTM, CDR2 ANQGSEA. The CDR3 sequence: CSVEDFSAMPGIFNYGYTF. The CDR3 DNA follows: TGCAGCGTTGAAGATTTCAGCGCGATGCCGGGAATATTCAACTATGGCTACACCTTC.

This clonotype occurred many times. This sequence joins TRBV14 and TRBJ2-1; D not resolved. There are 13 residues in the CDR3. Trimming shortened V by 1 base and J by 5 bases, and 6 bases separated the two germline ends. CDR1 is SGHDN and CDR2 is FVKESK in the germline V gene. The CDR3 DNA sequence: TGTGCCAGCAGCCAAGTGAGGCACAATGAGCAGTTCTTC. Translating gives CASSQVRHNEQFF.

The chain links TRBV6-5 to TRBJ1-5; D uncertain. The CDR3 runs to 13 residues. Trimming left V 2 bases short and J 0 bases short, with 2 bases between. CDR1 is MNHEY and CDR2 is SVGAGI in the germline V gene. The CDR3 DNA follows: TGTGCCAGCAGTTACGATAGCAATCAGCCCCAGCATTTT. Protein sequence: CASSYDSNQPQHF.

The chain couples TRBV10-3 to TRBJ2-2; D may be TRBD2 (5 bases). V was pared by 3 bases and J by 3 bases, with 11 bases between. This CDR3 is 15 amino acids long. Looked up from germline, CDR1 is ENHRY and CDR2 is SYGVKD. The CDR3 sequence: CAISDTRDHTGELFF. In DNA form, the CDR3 reads TGTGCCATCAGTGACACCCGGGATCACACCGGGGAGCTGTTTTTT.

This clonotype was detected many times. The V gene is TRBV6-5, the J gene TRBJ2-1; D uncertain. The CDR3 loop spans 11 amino acids. Germline V gene data show CDR1 as MNHEY and CDR2 as SVGAGI. Trimming cost V 1 base and J 13 bases, with 8 bases left between them. DNA of the CDR3: TGTGCCAGCAGTTACTTGGGGTTACAGTTCTTC. Its translation: CASSYLGLQFF.

The rearrangement uses TRBV7-9 and TRBJ1-3, with D unclear. The CDR3 runs 13 residues. Germline CDR1 is SEHNR and CDR2 is FQNEAQ (reference sequence). Trimming removed 1 base at V and 4 bases at J, with 5 bases between. CDR3 DNA: TGTGCCAGCAGCTTAGGTCCGGGAAACACCATATATTTT. Its translation: CASSLGPGNTIYF.